This record covers a single T cell receptor (beta chain). Its antigen is not known. CDR1 SGHRS and CDR2 YFSETQ come from the germline V gene. This CDR3 comprises 13 residues. Deletions cut 2 bases from V and 5 bases from J, with 10 bases between. These data are taken from a study of T cell responses to AZD1222 COVID-19 vaccine. Study-level findings and limits: Among the donors, most were white British and more were female, and clonal diversity was possibly underestimated. At study baseline, merely a handful of AZD1222 recipients were seropositive.

The table came from immunoSEQ multiplex PCR; TCRdb's copy has only in-frame clones and leaves some out. The data hold 150,000 to 200,000 clones, with around 90% observed a single time. Second-dose groups at about 4 or about 12 weeks were pooled. Sequencing was performed on peripheral blood, taken 28 days after the second AZD1222 dose. This clonotype was obtained from an adult who received the AZD1222 COVID-19 vaccine. The rearrangement uses TRBV5-1 and TRBJ2-5; D may be TRBD1 or TRBD2 (6 bases each). In DNA form, the CDR3 reads TGCGCCAGCAGCTTTCGGGGGCGGGAGACCCAGTACTTC. This sequence encodes CASSFRGRETQYF.